This TCR beta chain comes out of a study of vaccination effects on CD4 cells after COVID-19 (dated 2022 in TCRdb). Some background on the complete study: The ViraFEST assay stimulated PBMC with viral peptide pools and then used TCR sequencing to identify antigen-specific CD4+ T cell clonotypes by expansion. Two doses of either the BNT162b2 or the mRNA-1273 mRNA SARS-CoV-2 vaccine were administered to participants. Approximately 2.1 million PBMC per well were cultured in IMDM with about 5.4% human AB serum, about 9.4 IU/ml IL-2 and gentamicin, plus 10 ug/ml peptides. In both COVID-19 convalescent patients and infection-naive vaccine recipients, the study compared SARS-CoV-2 spike-specific CD4+ TCR repertoires from before mRNA vaccination with those from after it. The full study included approximately nine COVID-19 convalescent patients and several SARS-CoV-2-naive healthy vaccine recipients. In the study, cultures from other donors were sequenced using the Oncomine TCR Beta short-read assay on an Illumina iSeq 100.

V lost 6 bases and J lost 12 bases; the stretch between them is 17 bases long. From the cysteine up to the phenylalanine, the CDR3 has a length of 12 residues. Only CDR3 DNA remains: 36 bases, in frame from the first base. The germline V gene (reference sequence) supplies CDR1 SEHNR and CDR2 FQNEAQ. After roughly 11 days of culture, CD4+ T cells were isolated with the EasySep CD4+ T cell isolation kit. Healthy vaccine recipients had no prior SARS-CoV-2 infection, confirmed by negative nucleocapsid antibodies before and after vaccination. Half of the culture medium was replaced with fresh IL-2-containing medium on days 3 and 7. Unless noted otherwise, every peptide stimulation condition was cultured in triplicate wells. Using Ficoll-Paque Plus gradient centrifugation, PBMC were separated from whole blood and then either used fresh or cryopreserved at -140C. The QIAamp micro DNA kit was used to extract genomic DNA from the cultured CD4+ T cells.

General findings and caveats noted by the study authors: Only a small number of convalescent patients were included, and no early post-infection timepoints were available, which limited the study. In healthy vaccine recipients, vaccine-induced clones were almost all SARS-CoV-2 mono-reactive, with only 1 of 255 cross-reactive with common cold coronaviruses. Marked clonal contraction was observed in both infection-induced and vaccine-induced clones at late post-vaccination timepoints, consistent with waning T cell responses.

On this clone: Its antigen is not yet known. No quality values exist for individual bases; no much larger clone is one base distant.

The library was produced with the immunoSEQ multiplex PCR assay. DNA from the CD4+ T cells that had been cultured and isolated underwent TCR beta CDR3 sequencing. On the study's bioinformatics: The analysis removed non-productive TCR sequences, trimmed reads to the CDR3 region, and retained only CDR3s that were 7 or more amino acids long. Antigen-specific clonotypes were identified with the MANAFEST web app by comparing expansion in peptide wells against reference cultures. To count as positive, a clone had to show expansion at FDR<0.05 compared with the reference and with all other wells, an odds ratio above 5, and a frequency above 0.1% in two replicate wells. Clonotypes significantly expanded in SARS-CoV-2 spike wells and in at least one common cold coronavirus spike condition were defined as cross-reactive. Levenshtein distance calculated with the stringdist R package was used to assess CDR3 similarity, and unrooted trees were constructed with ape in R 3.6.1. The clones in this table, taken by TCRdb from immuneACCESS, are in-frame only. Not every clone is retained; where verified, under half of the shortfall comes from an unresolved V gene, and the cause of the rest is unknown. V, J and clone size are those of that table, while D and trimming were read from the DNA. The sample table records around 70,000 clones; approximately 77% of these occur just once. About 1.9% of the sample goes to the ten largest clones.

The receptor comes from a human donor who received a COVID-19 vaccine. Specimen: CD4+ T cells from PBMCs cultured without peptide, collected before COVID-19 vaccination. The V and J genes are TRBV7-9 and TRBJ2-5; the D gene assignment is ambiguous. CDR3 region: CASSSASNSEYF. The DNA sequence follows: TGTGCCAGCAGTTCAGCCTCGAACTCGGAGTACTTC.